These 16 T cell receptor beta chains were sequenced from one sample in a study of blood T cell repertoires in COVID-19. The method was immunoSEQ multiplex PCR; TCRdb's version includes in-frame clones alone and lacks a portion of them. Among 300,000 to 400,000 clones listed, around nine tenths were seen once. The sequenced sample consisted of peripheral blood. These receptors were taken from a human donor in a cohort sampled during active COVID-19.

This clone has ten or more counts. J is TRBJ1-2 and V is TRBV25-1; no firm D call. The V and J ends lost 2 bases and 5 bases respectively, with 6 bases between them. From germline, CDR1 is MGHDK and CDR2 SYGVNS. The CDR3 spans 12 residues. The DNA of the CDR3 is TGTGCCAGCAGTGAACCGGTTTATGGCTACACCTTC. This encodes CASSEPVYGYTF.

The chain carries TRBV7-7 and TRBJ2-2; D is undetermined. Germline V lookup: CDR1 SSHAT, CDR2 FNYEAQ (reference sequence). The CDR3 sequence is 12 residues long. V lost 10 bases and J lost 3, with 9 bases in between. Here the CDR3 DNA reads TGTGCCAAAAGAGAAGACACCGGGGAGCTGTTTTTT. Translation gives CAKREDTGELFF.

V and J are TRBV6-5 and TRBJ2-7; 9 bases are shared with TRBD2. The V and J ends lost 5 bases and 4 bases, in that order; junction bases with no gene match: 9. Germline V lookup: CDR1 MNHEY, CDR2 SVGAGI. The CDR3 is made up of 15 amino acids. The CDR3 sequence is CASSPSGGRAYEQYF. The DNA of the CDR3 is TGTGCCAGCAGTCCATCCGGCGGGAGGGCGTACGAGCAGTACTTC.

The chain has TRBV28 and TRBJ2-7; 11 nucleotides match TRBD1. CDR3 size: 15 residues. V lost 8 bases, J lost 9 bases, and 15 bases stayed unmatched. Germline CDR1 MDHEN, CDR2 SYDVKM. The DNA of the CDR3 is TGTGCCAGCGGACAGGGGGCTTCCAGGGTCTATCGGCAGTACTTC. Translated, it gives CASGQGASRVYRQYF. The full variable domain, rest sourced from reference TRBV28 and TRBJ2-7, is DVKVTQSSRYLVKRTGEKVFLECVQDMDHENMFWYRQDPGLGLRLIYFSYDVKMKEKGDIPEGYSVSREKKERFSLILESASTNQTSMYLCASGQGASRVYRQYFGPGTRLTVT.

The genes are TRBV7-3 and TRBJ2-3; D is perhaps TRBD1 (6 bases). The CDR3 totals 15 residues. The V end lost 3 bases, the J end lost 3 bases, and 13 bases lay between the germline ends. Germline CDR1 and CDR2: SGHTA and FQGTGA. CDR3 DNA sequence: TGTGCCAGCAGCTTGACTCCCGGGACAACAGATACGCAGTATTTT. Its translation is CASSLTPGTTDTQYF.

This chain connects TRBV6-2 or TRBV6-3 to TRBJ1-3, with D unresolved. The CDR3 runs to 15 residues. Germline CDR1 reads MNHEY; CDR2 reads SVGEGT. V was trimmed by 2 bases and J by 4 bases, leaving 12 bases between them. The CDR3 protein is CASSYVRRKGNTIYF. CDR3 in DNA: TGTGCCAGCAGTTACGTCAGAAGAAAGGGAAACACCATATATTTT.

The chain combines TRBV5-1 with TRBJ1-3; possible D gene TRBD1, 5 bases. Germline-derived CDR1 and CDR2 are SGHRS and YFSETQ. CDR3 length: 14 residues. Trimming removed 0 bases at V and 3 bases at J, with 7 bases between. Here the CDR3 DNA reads TGCGCCAGCAGCTTGGCAGGGTATGGAAACACCATATATTTT. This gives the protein CASSLAGYGNTIYF.

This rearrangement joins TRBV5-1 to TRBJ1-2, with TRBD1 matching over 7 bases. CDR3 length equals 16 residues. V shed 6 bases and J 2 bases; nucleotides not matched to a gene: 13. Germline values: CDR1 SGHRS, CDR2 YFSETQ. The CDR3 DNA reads TGCGCCAGCACTCTCCTACCGGGACAGCTAAACTATGGCTACACCTTC. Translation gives CASTLLPGQLNYGYTF.

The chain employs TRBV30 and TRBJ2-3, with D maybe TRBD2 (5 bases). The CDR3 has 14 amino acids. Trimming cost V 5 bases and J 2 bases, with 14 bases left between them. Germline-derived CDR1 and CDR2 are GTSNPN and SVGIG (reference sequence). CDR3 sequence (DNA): TGTGCCTGGGACCGGGGTCAGGCCACAGATACGCAGTATTTT. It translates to CAWDRGQATDTQYF.

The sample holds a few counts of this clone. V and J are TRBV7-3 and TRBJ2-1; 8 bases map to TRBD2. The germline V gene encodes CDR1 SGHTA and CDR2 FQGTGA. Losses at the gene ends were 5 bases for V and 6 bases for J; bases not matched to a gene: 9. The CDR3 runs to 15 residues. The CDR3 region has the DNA TGTGCCAGCAGCCCTAACGGGGGGGCAGGCAATGAGCAGTTCTTC. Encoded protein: CASSPNGGAGNEQFF.

CDR3 region: CASSLSGAYNEQFF. For the CDR3, the DNA is TGCGCCAGCAGCTTGTCCGGTGCCTACAATGAGCAGTTCTTC. This chain uses TRBV5-1 with TRBJ2-1; D is uncertain. The V gene's germline CDR1 is SGHRS and CDR2 YFSETQ. The CDR3 length is 14 residues. The ends were cut back, 1 base at V and 2 bases at J, with 7 bases in the middle.

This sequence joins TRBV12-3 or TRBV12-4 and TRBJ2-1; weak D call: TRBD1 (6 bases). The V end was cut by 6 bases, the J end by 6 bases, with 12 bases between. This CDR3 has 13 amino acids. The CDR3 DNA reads TGTGCCAGCAGGCGCAGGGGACGCAATGAGCAGTTCTTC. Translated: CASRRRGRNEQFF.

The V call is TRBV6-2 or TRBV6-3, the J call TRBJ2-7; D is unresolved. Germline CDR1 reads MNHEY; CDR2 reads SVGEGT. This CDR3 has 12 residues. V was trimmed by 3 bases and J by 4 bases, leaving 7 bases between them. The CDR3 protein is CASSYVPYEQYF. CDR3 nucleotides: TGTGCCAGCAGTTATGTTCCGTACGAGCAGTACTTC.

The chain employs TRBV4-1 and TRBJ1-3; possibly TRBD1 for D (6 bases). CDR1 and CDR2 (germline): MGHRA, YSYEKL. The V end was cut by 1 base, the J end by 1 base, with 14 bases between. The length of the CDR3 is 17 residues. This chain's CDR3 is CASSQALGRGSGNTIYF. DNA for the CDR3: TGCGCCAGCAGCCAAGCTTTAGGCAGGGGATCTGGAAACACCATATATTTT.

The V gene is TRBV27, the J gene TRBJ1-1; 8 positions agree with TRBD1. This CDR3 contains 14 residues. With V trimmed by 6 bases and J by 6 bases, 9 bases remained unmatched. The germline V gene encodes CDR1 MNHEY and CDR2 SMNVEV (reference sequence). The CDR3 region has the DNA TGTGCCAGCAGCACTCAGGGGGCCGGCGCTGAAGCTTTCTTT. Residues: CASSTQGAGAEAFF.

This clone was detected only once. DNA of the CDR3: TGTGCCAGCAGCCCTCACGGCGGGGCGGCGGGGGTACCCTACGAGCAGTACTTC. Translated, it gives CASSPHGGAAGVPYEQYF. This rearrangement joins TRBV9 to TRBJ2-7; the match to TRBD2 covers 7 bases. Germline lookup yields CDR1 SGDLS and CDR2 YYNGEE. With V trimmed by 4 bases and J by 2 bases, 18 bases remained unmatched. There are 18 residues in the CDR3.